Sequencing of this T cell receptor (beta chain) was carried out in a study of control samples from healthy donors and cancer patients. Turning to this clone: Other DNA sequences of this sample code for an identical CDR3.

The table came from immunoSEQ multiplex PCR; TCRdb's copy has only in-frame clones and leaves some out. Here the sample spans tens of thousands of clones, around 90% being singletons. Specimen: blood. This TCR was sampled from a woman in her 70s in good health.

The CDR3 DNA is TGTGCCAGCAGCCGAGGACTAGCGGGCGGCGAGCAGTACTTC. Its protein is CASSRGLAGGEQYF. This chain links TRBV3-1 (or the pseudogene TRBV3-2) with TRBJ2-7; 11 bases match TRBD2. CDR1 and CDR2 (germline): LGHDT, YNNKEL (reference sequence). The CDR3 runs 14 residues. Trimming at V came to 4 bases and at J to 6 bases, leaving 5 bases not matched to a gene.